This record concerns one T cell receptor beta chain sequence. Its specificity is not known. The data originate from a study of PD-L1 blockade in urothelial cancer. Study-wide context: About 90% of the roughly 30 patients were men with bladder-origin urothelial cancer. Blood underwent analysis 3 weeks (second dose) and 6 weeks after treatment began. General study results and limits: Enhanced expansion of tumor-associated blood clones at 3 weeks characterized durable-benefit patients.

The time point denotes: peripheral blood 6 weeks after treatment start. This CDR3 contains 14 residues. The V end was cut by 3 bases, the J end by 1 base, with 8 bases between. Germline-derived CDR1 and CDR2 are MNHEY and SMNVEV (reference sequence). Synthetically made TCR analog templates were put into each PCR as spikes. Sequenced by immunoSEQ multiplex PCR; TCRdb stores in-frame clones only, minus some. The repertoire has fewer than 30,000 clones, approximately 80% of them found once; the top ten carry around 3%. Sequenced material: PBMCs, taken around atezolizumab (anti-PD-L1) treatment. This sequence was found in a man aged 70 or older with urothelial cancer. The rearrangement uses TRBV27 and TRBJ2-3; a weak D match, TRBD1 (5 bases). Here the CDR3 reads CASSFSRGTDTQYF. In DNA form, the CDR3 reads TGTGCCAGCAGTTTTTCCAGGGGCACAGATACGCAGTATTTT.